The next 9 T cell receptor beta chains were all read from a single sample in a study of blood T cell repertoires in COVID-19. Data came from immunoSEQ multiplex PCR; TCRdb stores just in-frame clones and leaves some out. The table has a few hundred thousand clones, approximately 89% seen once; the top ten hold 2% to 3%. The sample consisted of peripheral blood. Every receptor here comes from a woman in her forties or fifties with acute or convalescent COVID-19.

The rearrangement joins TRBV24-1 to TRBJ1-4; TRBD1 is a possible D gene (6 bases). From germline, CDR1 is KGHDR and CDR2 SFDVKD. CDR3 size: 14 residues. The V end lost 2 bases, the J end lost 5 bases, and 8 bases lay between the germline ends. Here the CDR3 DNA reads TGTGCCACCAGTGATTCCGGACAGAATGAAAAACTGTTTTTT. Its protein product is CATSDSGQNEKLFF.

The chain combines TRBV6-5 with TRBJ2-6; 7 bases line up with TRBD1. Per germline, CDR1 MNHEY and CDR2 SVGAGI. V shed 7 bases and J 2 bases; nucleotides not matched to a gene: 5. The CDR3 extends over 15 amino acids. The CDR3 nucleotides are TGTGCCAGCAAGGAACAGGGGACTGGGGCCAACGTCCTGACTTTC. This sequence encodes CASKEQGTGANVLTF.

V and J are TRBV12-3 or TRBV12-4 and TRBJ1-2; maybe TRBD1 (6 bases). Deletions cut 5 bases from V and 12 bases from J, with 16 bases between. This CDR3 is 12 amino acids long. Written as DNA, the CDR3 is TGTGCCAGCAGTCCCCCGACAGGTCTAAACACCTTC. Its translation is CASSPPTGLNTF.

V and J are TRBV5-1 and TRBJ2-7; possibly TRBD2 for D (6 bases). V was pared by 6 bases and J by 5 bases, with 21 bases between. CDR1 is SGHRS, CDR2 YFSETQ, per germline. There are 15 residues in the CDR3. The CDR3 DNA follows: TGCGCCAGCACACGATCGGGACTTACCCGCGACGAGCAGTACTTC. Amino acids: CASTRSGLTRDEQYF.

The V gene is TRBV28, the J gene TRBJ1-2; possibly TRBD1 for D (5 bases). V was cut by 2 bases and J by 2 bases, with 15 bases left in between. CDR1 is MDHEN, CDR2 SYDVKM, per germline. The CDR3 spans 16 residues. CDR3 protein: CASSLGLNRGNYGYTF. CDR3 sequence (DNA): TGTGCCAGCAGTTTAGGACTCAACCGGGGGAACTATGGCTACACCTTC.

The chain carries TRBV5-1 and TRBJ2-1, with 8 nucleotides matching TRBD2. CDR3 length: 15 amino acids. Germline CDR1 SGHRS, CDR2 YFSETQ. J lost 9 bases, V lost 0 bases, and 8 bases had no gene match. The CDR3 loop reads CASSLDAREDCEQFF. The CDR3 DNA sequence: TGCGCCAGCAGCTTGGATGCGCGGGAGGATTGTGAGCAGTTCTTC.

The CDR3 loop reads CASRIESLGNQPQHF. CDR3 nucleotide sequence: TGTGCCAGCAGGATAGAAAGTCTCGGCAATCAGCCCCAGCATTTT. The chain combines TRBV28 with TRBJ1-5; no clear D gene. V was pared by 6 bases and J by 2 bases, with 14 bases between. CDR1 is MDHEN and CDR2 is SYDVKM in the germline V gene. This CDR3 contains 15 residues.

This clone turned up a few times. The chain has TRBV7-3 and TRBJ1-2; the D is unclear. The CDR3 sequence is 15 residues long. Looked up from germline, CDR1 is SGHTA and CDR2 is FQGTGA. Trimming pared 5 bases from V and 0 bases from J, leaving 13 bases between. The DNA of the CDR3 is TGTGCCAGCAGCGCATACTTACCCACTAACTATGGCTACACCTTC. Amino acids: CASSAYLPTNYGYTF.

The chain recombines TRBV13 with TRBJ2-7; 7 positions match TRBD2. This CDR3 is built from 15 residues. Trimming took 0 bases from V and 5 from J; bases not matched to a gene: 7. Germline values: CDR1 PRHDT, CDR2 FYEKMQ (reference sequence). The CDR3, as DNA: TGTGCCAGCAGCTTAGGGGGTAGCGGGCCCCACGAGCAGTACTTC. It yields the protein CASSLGGSGPHEQYF.